Listed below are T cell receptor beta chains from one sample, sequenced in a study of shared clonotypes between healthy human individuals. The protocol was immunoSEQ multiplex PCR, while the TCRdb copy is restricted to in-frame clones and leaves out a portion. This sample has 1.4 million to 1.5 million clones, with roughly 96% found just once. The sequenced sample consisted of naive CD4+ T cells sorted from blood. These receptors came from a man younger than 45 in good health. Both conserved end residues are part of each CDR3. The order of the fields is J gene, clone size, D gene, V gene, CDR3 protein, CDR3 DNA. A D gene is named only where the DNA matches it firmly. A row's size may be missing; if present it is once, few, many or a size class.

j_gene: TRBJ2-1; abundance: once; d_gene: TRBD2; v_gene: TRBV5-1; CDR3aa: CASSHGLAGGPGGYNEQFF; CDR3nt: TGCGCCAGCAGCCACGGACTAGCGGGAGGGCCGGGCGGGTACAATGAGCAGTTCTTC
j_gene: TRBJ2-7; abundance: -; d_gene: TRBD2; v_gene: TRBV28; CDR3aa: CASTPLSGGSEYEQYF; CDR3nt: TGTGCCAGCACCCCCCTCTCCGGCGGGAGCGAGTACGAGCAGTACTTC
j_gene: TRBJ2-7; abundance: -; d_gene: TRBD1; v_gene: TRBV15; CDR3aa: CATSRDTGTGIYEQYF; CDR3nt: TGTGCCACCAGCAGAGATACAGGGACAGGAATCTACGAGCAGTACTTC
j_gene: TRBJ2-7; abundance: once; d_gene: TRBD2; v_gene: TRBV7-2; CDR3aa: CASSLKSAGGGEQYF; CDR3nt: TGTGCCAGCAGCTTAAAATCGGCGGGAGGCGGCGAGCAGTACTTC
j_gene: TRBJ2-1; abundance: -; d_gene: TRBD2; v_gene: TRBV14; CDR3aa: CASSQATSGWYNEQFF; CDR3nt: TGTGCCAGCAGCCAAGCCACTAGCGGTTGGTACAATGAGCAGTTCTTC
j_gene: TRBJ2-1; abundance: few; d_gene: -; v_gene: TRBV19; CDR3aa: CASSMGVGEQFF; CDR3nt: TGTGCCAGTAGTATGGGTGTAGGTGAGCAGTTCTTC
j_gene: TRBJ2-7; abundance: -; d_gene: TRBD1; v_gene: TRBV6-1; CDR3aa: CASRLIPGQGFEQYF; CDR3nt: TGTGCCAGCAGATTAATCCCGGGACAGGGGTTCGAGCAGTACTTC
j_gene: TRBJ2-7; abundance: once; d_gene: -; v_gene: TRBV7-2; CDR3aa: CASSLGGAGLSYEQYF; CDR3nt: TGTGCCAGCAGCCTTGGGGGGGCGGGCCTCTCCTACGAGCAGTACTTC
j_gene: TRBJ1-1; abundance: -; d_gene: TRBD1; v_gene: TRBV5-1; CDR3aa: CASSWTGMNTEAFF; CDR3nt: TGCGCCAGCAGCTGGACAGGGATGAACACTGAAGCTTTCTTT
j_gene: TRBJ2-2; abundance: -; d_gene: TRBD2; v_gene: TRBV10-3; CDR3aa: CAISETGTSVSGELFF; CDR3nt: TGTGCCATCAGTGAAACCGGGACTAGCGTAAGCGGGGAGCTGTTTTTT
j_gene: TRBJ2-7; abundance: -; d_gene: TRBD2; v_gene: TRBV6-1; CDR3aa: CASRSSSGRSYEQYF; CDR3nt: TGTGCCAGCAGGTCATCTAGCGGGAGGTCCTACGAGCAGTACTTC
j_gene: TRBJ2-5; abundance: once; d_gene: TRBD2; v_gene: TRBV27; CDR3aa: CASSSIHGLAFETQYF; CDR3nt: TGTGCCAGCAGTTCCATCCACGGACTAGCCTTTGAGACCCAGTACTTC
j_gene: TRBJ2-7; abundance: few; d_gene: -; v_gene: TRBV27; CDR3aa: CASSLLGSEQYF; CDR3nt: TGTGCCAGCAGTTTATTGGGGAGCGAGCAGTACTTC
j_gene: TRBJ2-5; abundance: -; d_gene: -; v_gene: TRBV5-8; CDR3aa: CASSLYRVGETQYF; CDR3nt: TGTGCCAGCAGCTTGTACAGGGTTGGGGAGACCCAGTACTTC
j_gene: TRBJ1-5; abundance: -; d_gene: -; v_gene: TRBV19; CDR3aa: CASSIRGAGSQPQHF; CDR3nt: TGTGCCAGTAGTATACGAGGGGCGGGGAGTCAGCCCCAGCATTTT
j_gene: TRBJ1-2; abundance: -; d_gene: -; v_gene: TRBV7-2; CDR3aa: CASSLNRPEVRDGYTF; CDR3nt: TGTGCCAGCAGCTTAAATAGACCGGAAGTCAGAGATGGCTACACCTTC
j_gene: TRBJ2-3; abundance: once; d_gene: TRBD2; v_gene: TRBV5-1; CDR3aa: CASSLPSGVTDTQYF; CDR3nt: TGCGCCAGCAGCTTGCCTAGCGGAGTCACAGATACGCAGTATTTT
j_gene: TRBJ2-2; abundance: -; d_gene: -; v_gene: TRBV2; CDR3aa: CASSLTGELFF; CDR3nt: TGTGCCAGCAGCCTGACCGGGGAGCTGTTTTTT
j_gene: TRBJ2-3; abundance: once; d_gene: -; v_gene: TRBV5-1; CDR3aa: CASSLLGAGDTQYF; CDR3nt: TGCGCCAGCAGCTTGCTAGGGGCAGGGGATACGCAGTATTTT
j_gene: TRBJ2-5; abundance: -; d_gene: -; v_gene: TRBV29-1; CDR3aa: CSVSDSLIFQETQYF; CDR3nt: TGCAGCGTTTCGGACAGTCTAATCTTCCAAGAGACCCAGTACTTC